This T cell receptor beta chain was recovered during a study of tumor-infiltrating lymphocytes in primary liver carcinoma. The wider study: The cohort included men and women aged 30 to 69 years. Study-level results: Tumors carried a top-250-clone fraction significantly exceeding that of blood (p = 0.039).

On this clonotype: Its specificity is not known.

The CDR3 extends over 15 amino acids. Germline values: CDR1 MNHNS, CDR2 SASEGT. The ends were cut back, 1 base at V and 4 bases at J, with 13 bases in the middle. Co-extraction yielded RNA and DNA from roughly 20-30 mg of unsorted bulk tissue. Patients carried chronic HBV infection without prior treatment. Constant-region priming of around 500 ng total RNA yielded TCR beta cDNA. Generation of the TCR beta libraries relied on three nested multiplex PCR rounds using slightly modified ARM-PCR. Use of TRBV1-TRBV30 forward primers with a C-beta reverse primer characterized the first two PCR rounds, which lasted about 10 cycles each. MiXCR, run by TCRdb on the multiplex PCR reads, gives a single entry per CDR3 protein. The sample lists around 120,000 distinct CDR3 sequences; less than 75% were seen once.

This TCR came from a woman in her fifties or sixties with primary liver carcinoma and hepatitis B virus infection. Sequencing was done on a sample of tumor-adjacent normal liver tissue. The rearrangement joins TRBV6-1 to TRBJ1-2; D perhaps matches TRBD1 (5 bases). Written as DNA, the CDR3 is TGTGCCAGCAGTGAAGTGAGGGACTCGGGCTATGGCTACACCTTC. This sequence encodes CASSEVRDSGYGYTF.